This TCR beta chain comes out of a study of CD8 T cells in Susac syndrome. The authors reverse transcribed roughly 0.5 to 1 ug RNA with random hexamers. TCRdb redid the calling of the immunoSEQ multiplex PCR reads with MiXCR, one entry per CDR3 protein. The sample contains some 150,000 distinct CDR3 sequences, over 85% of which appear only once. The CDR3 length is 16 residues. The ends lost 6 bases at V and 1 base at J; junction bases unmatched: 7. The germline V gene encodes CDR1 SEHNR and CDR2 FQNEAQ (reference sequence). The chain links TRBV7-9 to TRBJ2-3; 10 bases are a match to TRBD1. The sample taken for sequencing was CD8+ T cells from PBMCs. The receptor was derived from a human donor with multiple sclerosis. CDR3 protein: CASRGQGPKGTDTQYF. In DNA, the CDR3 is TGTGCCAGCAGGGGACAGGGGCCAAAAGGCACAGATACGCAGTATTTT.